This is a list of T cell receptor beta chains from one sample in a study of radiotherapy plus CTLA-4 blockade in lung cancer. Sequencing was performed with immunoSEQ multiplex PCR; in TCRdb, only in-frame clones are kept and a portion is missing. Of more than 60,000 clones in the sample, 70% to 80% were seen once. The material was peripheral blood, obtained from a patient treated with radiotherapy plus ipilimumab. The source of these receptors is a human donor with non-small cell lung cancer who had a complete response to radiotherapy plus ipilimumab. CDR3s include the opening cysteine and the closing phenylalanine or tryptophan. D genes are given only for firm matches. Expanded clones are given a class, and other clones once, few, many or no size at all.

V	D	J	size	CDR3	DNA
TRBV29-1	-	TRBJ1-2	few	CSVGGQSNYGYTF	TGCAGCGTTGGCGGGCAGTCTAACTATGGCTACACCTTC
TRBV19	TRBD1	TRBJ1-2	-	CASSTAGQGGGIYGYTF	TGTGCCAGTAGTACTGCCGGACAGGGGGGAGGTATCTATGGCTACACCTTC
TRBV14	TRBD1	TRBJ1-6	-	CASSHGDRSNSYNSPLRF	TGTGCCAGCAGCCACGGGGACAGGAGCAACTCCTATAATTCACCCCTCCGCTTT
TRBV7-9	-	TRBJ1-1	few	CASSYYSTGNTEAFF	TGTGCCAGCAGCTATTATTCGACGGGGAACACTGAAGCTTTCTTT
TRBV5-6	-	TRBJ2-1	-	CASIIAGGLGEQFF	TGTGCCAGCATTATTGCAGGAGGGTTGGGGGAGCAGTTCTTC
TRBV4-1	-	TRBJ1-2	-	CASSPGQTNYGYTF	TGCGCCAGCAGCCCAGGTCAAACGAACTATGGCTACACCTTC
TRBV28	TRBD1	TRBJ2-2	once	CASTYAGTGGAGELFF	TGTGCCAGCACTTACGCCGGGACAGGGGGCGCAGGGGAGCTGTTTTTT
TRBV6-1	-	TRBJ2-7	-	CASSAYNRASYEQYF	TGTGCCAGCAGTGCGTATAACAGGGCCTCCTACGAGCAGTACTTC
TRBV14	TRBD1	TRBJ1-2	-	CASSRDRDNYGYTF	TGTGCCAGCAGCCGGGACAGGGACAACTATGGCTACACCTTC
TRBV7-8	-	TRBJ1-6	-	CASSLVSVPGISSYNSPLHF	TGTGCCAGCAGCTTAGTGTCGGTGCCGGGGATAAGCTCCTATAATTCACCCCTCCACTTT
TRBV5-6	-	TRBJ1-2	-	CASSLEGPYGYTF	TGTGCCAGCAGCTTGGAGGGGCCCTATGGCTACACCTTC
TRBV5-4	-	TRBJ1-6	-	CASSLEGGISPLHF	TGTGCCAGCAGCTTGGAAGGGGGTATTTCACCCCTCCACTTT
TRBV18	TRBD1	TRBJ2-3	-	CASSTGQGARDTQYF	TGTGCCAGCTCAACCGGACAGGGGGCCCGAGATACGCAGTATTTT
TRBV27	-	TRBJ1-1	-	CASSPHRRSFTEAFF	TGTGCCAGCAGTCCTCACCGCCGCAGTTTTACTGAAGCTTTCTTT
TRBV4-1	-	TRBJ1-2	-	CASSVTGTYTF	TGCGCCAGCAGCGTTACAGGAACCTACACCTTC
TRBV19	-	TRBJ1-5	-	CASSIAQGSNQPQHF	TGTGCCAGTAGTATAGCGCAGGGCTCCAATCAGCCCCAGCATTTT
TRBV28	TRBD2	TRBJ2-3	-	CASMTSGSGDTQYF	TGTGCCAGCATGACTAGCGGGAGTGGAGATACGCAGTATTTT
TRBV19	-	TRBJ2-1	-	CASSIAVVGATEQFF	TGTGCCAGTAGTATAGCTGTAGTAGGGGCAACTGAGCAGTTCTTC
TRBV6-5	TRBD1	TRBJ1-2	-	CASSYGTGVNYGYTF	TGTGCCAGCAGTTACGGGACAGGGGTTAACTATGGCTACACCTTC
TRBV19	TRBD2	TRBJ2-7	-	CASSIRTSGGQYEQYF	TGTGCCAGTAGTATCCGGACTAGCGGGGGCCAATACGAGCAGTACTTC
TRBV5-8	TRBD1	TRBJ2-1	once	CASSWTGSREQFF	TGTGCCAGCAGCTGGACAGGGTCAAGGGAGCAGTTCTTC
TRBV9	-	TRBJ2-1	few	CASSAAAGQIYNEQFF	TGTGCCAGCAGCGCCGCGGCAGGACAAATCTACAATGAGCAGTTCTTC
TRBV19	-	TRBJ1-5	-	CASSHRQNNQPQHF	TGTGCCAGTAGTCACCGACAGAACAATCAGCCCCAGCATTTT
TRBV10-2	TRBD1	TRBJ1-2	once	CASSKQGEGYGYTF	TGCGCCAGCAGCAAACAGGGGGAGGGCTATGGCTACACCTTC
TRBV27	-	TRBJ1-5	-	CASSPTGSRQPQHF	TGTGCCAGCAGTCCGACAGGATCCCGTCAGCCCCAGCATTTT
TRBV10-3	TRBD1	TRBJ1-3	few	CAISGQGANTIYF	TGTGCCATCAGTGGACAGGGGGCGAACACCATATATTTT
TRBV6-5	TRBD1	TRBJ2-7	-	CASSGQDGYEQYF	TGTGCCAGCAGTGGACAGGACGGGTACGAGCAGTACTTC
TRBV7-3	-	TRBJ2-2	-	CASSLRAGPQGGELFF	TGTGCCAGCAGCTTACGGGCAGGGCCTCAAGGAGGGGAGCTGTTTTTT
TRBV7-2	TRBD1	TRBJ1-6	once	CASSFGQGTSPLHF	TGTGCCAGCAGCTTTGGACAGGGCACTTCACCCCTCCACTTT
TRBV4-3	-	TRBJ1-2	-	CASSQDQGGRSHRSYGYTF	TGCGCCAGCAGCCAAGACCAGGGAGGCAGATCCCACCGTTCCTATGGCTACACCTTC
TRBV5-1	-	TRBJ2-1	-	CASTLDVAGAGLNNEQFF	TGCGCCAGCACCCTAGACGTAGCTGGTGCGGGACTGAACAATGAGCAGTTCTTC
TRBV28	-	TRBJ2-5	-	CASSLRQGRTETQYF	TGTGCCAGCAGTTTACGGCAGGGTCGGACCGAGACCCAGTACTTC
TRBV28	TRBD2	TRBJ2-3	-	CASSLTSATGTDTQYF	TGTGCCAGCAGTCTAACTAGCGCTACCGGCACAGATACGCAGTATTTT
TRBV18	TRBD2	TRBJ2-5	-	CASSPVAGVIETQYF	TGTGCCAGCTCACCTGTAGCGGGAGTTATAGAGACCCAGTACTTC
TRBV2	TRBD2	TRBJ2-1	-	CARGASGGAYNEQFF	TGTGCCAGGGGGGCTAGCGGGGGGGCCTACAATGAGCAGTTCTTC
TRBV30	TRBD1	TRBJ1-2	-	CAWYKEIQGVHGYTF	TGTGCCTGGTATAAAGAGATACAGGGGGTACATGGCTACACCTTC
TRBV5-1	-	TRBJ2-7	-	CASSPRGQSEQYF	TGCGCCAGCAGCCCTAGAGGACAGTCCGAGCAGTACTTC
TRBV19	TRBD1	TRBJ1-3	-	CASRQGASSGNTIYF	TGTGCCAGTAGGCAGGGGGCGAGCTCTGGAAACACCATATATTTT
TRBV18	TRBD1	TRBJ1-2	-	CASSKYATGDVRGYTF	TGTGCCAGCTCCAAATACGCGACAGGGGACGTGAGGGGCTACACCTTC
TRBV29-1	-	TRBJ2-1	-	CSVEQGYNEQFF	TGCAGCGTTGAACAGGGTTACAATGAGCAGTTCTTC
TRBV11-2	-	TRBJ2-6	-	CASSHGVSSVLTF	TGTGCCAGCAGCCACGGTGTTTCTAGCGTCCTGACTTTC
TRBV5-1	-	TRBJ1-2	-	CASSLSLGGLINYGYTF	TGCGCCAGCAGCTTGTCACTCGGGGGGCTGATTAACTATGGCTACACCTTC
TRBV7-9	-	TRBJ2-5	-	CASSLKRGSGNQETQYF	TGTGCCAGCAGCTTAAAAAGGGGGAGTGGGAACCAAGAGACCCAGTACTTC
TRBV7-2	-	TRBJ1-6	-	CASSFAGSRSPLHF	TGTGCCAGCAGCTTTGCAGGGTCCCGGTCACCCCTCCACTTT
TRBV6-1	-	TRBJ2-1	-	CASSERGFPNEQFF	TGTGCCAGCAGTGAAAGGGGATTCCCCAATGAGCAGTTCTTC
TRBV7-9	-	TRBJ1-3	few	CASSLQVTGNTIYF	TGTGCCAGCAGCTTACAGGTCACTGGAAACACCATATATTTT
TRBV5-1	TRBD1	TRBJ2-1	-	CASSFLPTGDLEQFF	TGCGCCAGCAGCTTCCTCCCGACAGGGGACCTTGAGCAGTTCTTC
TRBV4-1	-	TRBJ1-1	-	CASKGEIDTEAFF	TGCGCCAGCAAGGGGGAAATAGACACTGAAGCTTTCTTT
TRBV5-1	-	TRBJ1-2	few	CASSLAAGLGGYTF	TGCGCCAGCAGCTTGGCGGCGGGGCTCGGTGGCTACACCTTC
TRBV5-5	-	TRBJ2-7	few	CASSLGGRGYYEQYF	TGTGCCAGCAGCTTGGGGGGCAGGGGATACTACGAGCAGTACTTC
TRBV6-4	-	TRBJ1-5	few	CASSVHSNQPQHF	TGTGCCAGCAGTGTTCATAGCAATCAGCCCCAGCATTTT
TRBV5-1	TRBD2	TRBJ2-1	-	CASGRLATSSYNEQFF	TGCGCCAGCGGAAGACTAGCGACGAGCTCCTACAATGAGCAGTTCTTC
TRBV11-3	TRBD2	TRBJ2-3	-	CASSRTSQITDTQYF	TGTGCCAGCAGCCGGACTAGCCAGATAACAGATACGCAGTATTTT